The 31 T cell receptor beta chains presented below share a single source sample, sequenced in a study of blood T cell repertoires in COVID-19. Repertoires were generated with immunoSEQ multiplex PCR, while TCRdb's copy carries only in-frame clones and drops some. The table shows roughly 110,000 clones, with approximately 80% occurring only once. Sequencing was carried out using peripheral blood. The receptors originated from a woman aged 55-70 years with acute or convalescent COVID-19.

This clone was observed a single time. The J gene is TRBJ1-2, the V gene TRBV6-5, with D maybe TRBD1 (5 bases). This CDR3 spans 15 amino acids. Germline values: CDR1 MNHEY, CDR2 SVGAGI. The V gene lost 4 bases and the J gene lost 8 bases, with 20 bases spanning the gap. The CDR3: CASSSGGGDPLGYTF. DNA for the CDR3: TGTGCCAGCAGTTCCGGGGGGGGTGACCCCTTGGGCTACACCTTC.

This CDR3 reads CASTLEIRDTNTEAFF. The CDR3 DNA sequence: TGCGCCAGCACCCTTGAGATCAGGGATACGAACACTGAAGCTTTCTTT. The J gene is TRBJ1-1, the V gene TRBV5-1; perhaps TRBD1 as D (5 bases). V shed 6 bases and J shed 1 base, with 19 bases lying between them. This CDR3 comprises 16 residues. In germline, CDR1 is SGHRS, CDR2 YFSETQ.

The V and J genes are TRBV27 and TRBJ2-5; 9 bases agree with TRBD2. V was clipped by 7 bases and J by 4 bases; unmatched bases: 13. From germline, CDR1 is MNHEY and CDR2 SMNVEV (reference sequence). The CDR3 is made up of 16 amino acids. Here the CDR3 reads CASNAGGGRAGETQYF. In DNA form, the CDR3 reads TGTGCCAGCAACGCTGGGGGCGGGAGGGCCGGAGAGACCCAGTACTTC.

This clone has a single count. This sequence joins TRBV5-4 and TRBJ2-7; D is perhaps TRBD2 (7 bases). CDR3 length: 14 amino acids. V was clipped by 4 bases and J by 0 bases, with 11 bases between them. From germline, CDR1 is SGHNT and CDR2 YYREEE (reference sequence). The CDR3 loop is CASSPRGGSYEQYF. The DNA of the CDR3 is TGTGCCAGCAGCCCAAGGGGGGGCTCCTACGAGCAGTACTTC.

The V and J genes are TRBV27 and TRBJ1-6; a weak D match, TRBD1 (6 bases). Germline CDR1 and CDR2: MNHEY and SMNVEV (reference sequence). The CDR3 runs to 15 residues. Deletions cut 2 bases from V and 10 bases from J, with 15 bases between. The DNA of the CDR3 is TGTGCCAGCAGTTTAAAAAGGGCAGGGGACTCACCCCTCCACTTT. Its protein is CASSLKRAGDSPLHF.

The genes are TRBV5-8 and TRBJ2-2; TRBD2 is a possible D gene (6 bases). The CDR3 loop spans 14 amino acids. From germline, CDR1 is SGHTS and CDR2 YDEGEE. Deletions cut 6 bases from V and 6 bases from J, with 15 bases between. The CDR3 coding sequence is TGTGCCAGCAACAGACTTTCGGGGGCCGGGGAGCTGTTTTTT. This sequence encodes CASNRLSGAGELFF.

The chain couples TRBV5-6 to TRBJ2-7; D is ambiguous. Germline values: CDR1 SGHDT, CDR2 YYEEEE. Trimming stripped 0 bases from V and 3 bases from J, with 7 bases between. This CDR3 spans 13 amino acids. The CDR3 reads CASSLVSNYEQYF. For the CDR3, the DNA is TGTGCCAGCAGCTTGGTGTCAAACTACGAGCAGTACTTC. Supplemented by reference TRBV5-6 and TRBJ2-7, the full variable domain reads DAGVTQSPTHLIKTRGQQVTLRCSPKSGHDTVSWYQQALGQGPQFIFQYYEEEERQRGNFPDRFSGHQFPNYSSELNVNALLLGDSALYLCASSLVSNYEQYFGPGTRLTVT.

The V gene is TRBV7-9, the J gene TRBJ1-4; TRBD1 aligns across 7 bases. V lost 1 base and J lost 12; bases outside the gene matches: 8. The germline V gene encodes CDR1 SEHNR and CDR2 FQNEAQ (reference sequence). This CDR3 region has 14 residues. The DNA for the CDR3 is TGTGCCAGCAGCTTAGGACAGGGTGAGGAGGAACTGTTTTTT. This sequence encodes CASSLGQGEEELFF.

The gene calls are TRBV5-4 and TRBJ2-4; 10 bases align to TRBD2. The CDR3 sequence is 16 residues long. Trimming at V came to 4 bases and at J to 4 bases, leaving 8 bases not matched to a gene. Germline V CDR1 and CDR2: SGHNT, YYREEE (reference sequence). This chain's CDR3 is CASSGLAGVDKNIQYF. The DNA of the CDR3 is TGTGCCAGCAGCGGTCTAGCGGGAGTTGATAAAAACATTCAGTACTTC.

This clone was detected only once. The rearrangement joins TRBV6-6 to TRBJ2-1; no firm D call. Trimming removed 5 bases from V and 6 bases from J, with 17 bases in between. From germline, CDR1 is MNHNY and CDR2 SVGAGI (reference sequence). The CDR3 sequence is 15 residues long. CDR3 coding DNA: TGTGCCAGCAGTCTAGACATCAGCTACCCCAATGAGCAGTTCTTC. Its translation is CASSLDISYPNEQFF.

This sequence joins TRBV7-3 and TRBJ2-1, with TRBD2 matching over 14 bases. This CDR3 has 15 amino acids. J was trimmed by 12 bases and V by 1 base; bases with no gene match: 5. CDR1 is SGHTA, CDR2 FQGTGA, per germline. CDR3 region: CASSLMGLAGDPQFF. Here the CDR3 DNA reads TGTGCCAGCAGCTTAATGGGACTAGCGGGAGATCCGCAGTTCTTC.

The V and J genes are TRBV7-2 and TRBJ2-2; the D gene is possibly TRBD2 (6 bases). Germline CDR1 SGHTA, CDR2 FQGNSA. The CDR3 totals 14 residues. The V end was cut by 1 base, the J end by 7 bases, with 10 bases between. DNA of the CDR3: TGTGCCAGCAGCTTAGAACTAGCAGGCGGGGAGCTGTTTTTT. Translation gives CASSLELAGGELFF.

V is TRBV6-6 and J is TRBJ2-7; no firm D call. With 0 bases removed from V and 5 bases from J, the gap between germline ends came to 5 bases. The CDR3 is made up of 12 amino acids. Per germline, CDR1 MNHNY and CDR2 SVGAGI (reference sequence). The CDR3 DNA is TGTGCCAGCAGTTACTCCAAGCACGAGCAGTACTTC. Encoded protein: CASSYSKHEQYF.

CDR3 nucleotide sequence: TGTGCCAGCAGTTACGGGATTAAAAATGAGCAGTTCTTC. This sequence encodes CASSYGIKNEQFF. The chain has TRBV27 and TRBJ2-1; a weak D match, TRBD2 (5 bases). Trimming pared 4 bases from V and 7 bases from J, leaving 11 bases between. This CDR3 region has 13 residues. Germline CDR1 reads MNHEY; CDR2 reads SMNVEV (reference sequence).

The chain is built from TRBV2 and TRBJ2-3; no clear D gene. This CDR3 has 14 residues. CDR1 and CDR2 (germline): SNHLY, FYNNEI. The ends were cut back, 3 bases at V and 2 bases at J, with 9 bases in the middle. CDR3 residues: CASSDGLYTDTQYF. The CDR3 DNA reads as TGTGCCAGCAGTGACGGTCTTTACACAGATACGCAGTATTTT.

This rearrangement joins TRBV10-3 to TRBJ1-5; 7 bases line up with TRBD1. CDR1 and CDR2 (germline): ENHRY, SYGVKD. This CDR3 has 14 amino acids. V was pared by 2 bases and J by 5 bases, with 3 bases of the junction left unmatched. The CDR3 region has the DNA TGTGCCATCAGTGAGAGCACAGGGGATCAGCCCCAGCATTTT. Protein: CAISESTGDQPQHF.

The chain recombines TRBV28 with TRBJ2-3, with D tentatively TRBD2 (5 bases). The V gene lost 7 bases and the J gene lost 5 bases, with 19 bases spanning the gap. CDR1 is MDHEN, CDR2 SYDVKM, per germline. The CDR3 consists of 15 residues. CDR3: CASTGMLALLDTQYF. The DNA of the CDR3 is TGTGCCAGCACTGGCATGCTAGCCCTACTAGATACGCAGTATTTT.

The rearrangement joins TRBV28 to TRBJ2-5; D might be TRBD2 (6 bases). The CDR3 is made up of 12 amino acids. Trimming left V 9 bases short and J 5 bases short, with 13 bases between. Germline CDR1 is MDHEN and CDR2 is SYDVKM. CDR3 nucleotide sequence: TGTGCCAGGCGGGAACGACGGGAGACCCAGTACTTC. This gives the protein CARRERRETQYF.

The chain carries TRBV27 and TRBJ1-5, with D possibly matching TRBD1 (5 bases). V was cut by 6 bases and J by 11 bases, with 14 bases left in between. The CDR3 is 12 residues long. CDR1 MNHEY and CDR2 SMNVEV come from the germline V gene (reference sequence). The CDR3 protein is CASSLQGGTQHF. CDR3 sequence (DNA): TGTGCCAGCAGCCTTCAGGGTGGAACCCAGCATTTT.

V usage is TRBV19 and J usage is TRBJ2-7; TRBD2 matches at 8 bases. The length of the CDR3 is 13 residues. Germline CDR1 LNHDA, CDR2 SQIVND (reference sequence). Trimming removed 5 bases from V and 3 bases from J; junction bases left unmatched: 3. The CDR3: CASSPGLVYEQYF. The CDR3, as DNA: TGTGCCAGTAGTCCGGGACTAGTCTACGAGCAGTACTTC.

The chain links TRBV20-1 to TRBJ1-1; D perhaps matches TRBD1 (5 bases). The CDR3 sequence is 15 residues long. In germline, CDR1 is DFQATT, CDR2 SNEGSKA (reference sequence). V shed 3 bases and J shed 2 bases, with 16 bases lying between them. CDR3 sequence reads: CSASPPGVPNTEAFF. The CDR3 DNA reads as TGCAGTGCTAGTCCTCCGGGGGTACCAAACACTGAAGCTTTCTTT.

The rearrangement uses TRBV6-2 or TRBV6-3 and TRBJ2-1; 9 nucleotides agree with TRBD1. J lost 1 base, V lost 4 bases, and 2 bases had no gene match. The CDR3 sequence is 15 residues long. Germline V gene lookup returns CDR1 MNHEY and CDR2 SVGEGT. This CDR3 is CASSSGQGSYNEQFF. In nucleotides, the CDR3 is TGTGCCAGCAGTTCGGGACAGGGTTCCTACAATGAGCAGTTCTTC.

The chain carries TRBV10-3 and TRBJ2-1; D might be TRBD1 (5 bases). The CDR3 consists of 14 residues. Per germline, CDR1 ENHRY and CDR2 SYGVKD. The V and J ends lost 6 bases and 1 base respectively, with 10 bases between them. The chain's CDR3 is CAISDSRSYNEQFF. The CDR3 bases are TGTGCCATCAGCGACAGCCGATCCTACAATGAGCAGTTCTTC.

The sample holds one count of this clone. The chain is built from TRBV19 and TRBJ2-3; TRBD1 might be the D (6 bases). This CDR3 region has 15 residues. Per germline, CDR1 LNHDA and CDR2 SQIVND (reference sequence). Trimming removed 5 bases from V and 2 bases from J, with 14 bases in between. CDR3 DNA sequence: TGTGCCAGTAGTCAGCCCGGGACACACACAGATACGCAGTATTTT. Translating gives CASSQPGTHTDTQYF.

CDR3 nucleotide sequence: TGTGCCAGTCAAAGAATCCGGGACAGGGAACAGCCCCAGCATTTT. Protein sequence: CASQRIRDREQPQHF. The genes are TRBV19 and TRBJ1-5, with TRBD1 matching over 9 bases. Per the germline V gene, CDR1 is LNHDA and CDR2 is SQIVND (reference sequence). This CDR3 spans 15 amino acids. V shed 8 bases and J 7 bases; nucleotides not matched to a gene: 12.

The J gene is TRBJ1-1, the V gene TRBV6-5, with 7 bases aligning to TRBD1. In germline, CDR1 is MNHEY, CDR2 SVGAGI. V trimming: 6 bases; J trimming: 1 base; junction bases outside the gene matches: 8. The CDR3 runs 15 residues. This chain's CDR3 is CASSLRTGQNTEAFF. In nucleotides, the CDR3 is TGTGCCAGCAGCCTTCGGACAGGACAGAACACTGAAGCTTTCTTT.

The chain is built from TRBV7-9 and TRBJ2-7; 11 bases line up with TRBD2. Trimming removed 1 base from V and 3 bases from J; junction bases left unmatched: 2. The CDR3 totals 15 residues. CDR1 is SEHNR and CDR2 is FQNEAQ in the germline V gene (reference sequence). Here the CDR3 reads CASSLGTSGLYEQYF. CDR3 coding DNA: TGTGCCAGCAGCTTAGGGACTAGCGGGCTCTACGAGCAGTACTTC.

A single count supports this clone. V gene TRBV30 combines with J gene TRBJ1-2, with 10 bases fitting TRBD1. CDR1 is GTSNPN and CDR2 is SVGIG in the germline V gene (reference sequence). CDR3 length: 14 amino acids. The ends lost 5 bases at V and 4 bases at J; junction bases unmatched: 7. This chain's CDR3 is CAWGSGQGSYGYTF. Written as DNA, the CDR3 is TGTGCCTGGGGCTCGGGACAGGGGAGCTATGGCTACACCTTC.

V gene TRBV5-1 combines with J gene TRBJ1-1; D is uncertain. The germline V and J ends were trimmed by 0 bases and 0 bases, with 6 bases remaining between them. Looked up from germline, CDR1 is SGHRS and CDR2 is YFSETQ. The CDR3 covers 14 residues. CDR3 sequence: CASSLATVNTEAFF. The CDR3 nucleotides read TGCGCCAGCAGCTTGGCTACGGTGAACACTGAAGCTTTCTTT.

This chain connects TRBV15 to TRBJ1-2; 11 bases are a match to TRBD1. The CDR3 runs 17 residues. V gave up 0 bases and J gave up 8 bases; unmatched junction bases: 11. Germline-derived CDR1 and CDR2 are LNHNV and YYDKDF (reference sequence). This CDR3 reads CATSRDPRTGGRRGYTF. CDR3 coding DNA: TGTGCCACCAGCAGAGATCCACGGACAGGGGGCAGGCGCGGCTACACCTTC.

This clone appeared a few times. The CDR3 sequence: CASSQGGYVDYGYTF. For the CDR3, the DNA is TGTGCCAGCAGCCAAGGAGGGTATGTAGACTATGGCTACACCTTC. This sequence joins TRBV3-1 (or the pseudogene TRBV3-2) and TRBJ1-2; D remains unclear. V was pared by 1 base and J by 3 bases, with 12 bases between. Germline loops: CDR1 LGHDT, CDR2 YNNKEL (reference sequence). The CDR3 length is 15 residues.